These T cell receptor beta chains were read from a single sample in a study of T cells after yellow fever vaccination. TCRdb redid the calling of the 5' RACE reads with MiXCR, one entry per CDR3 protein. The sample shows 280,000 or so distinct CDR3 sequences, 7.5% to 9% of them seen only once. The sequenced sample was CD4+ T cells sorted from PBMCs, obtained 5 days after the yellow fever booster vaccination. The origin of the receptors is a man between 18 and 35 years old who received the YFV17D yellow fever vaccine. The CDR3 runs from the conserved cysteine through the conserved F or W. The D gene is left open where the match is weak. Expanded clones get a size class; other rows say once, few or many, or leave the size out.

clone_size: few; j_call: TRBJ2-1; d_call: NA; v_call: TRBV27; cdr3_nt: TGTGCCAGCTGTCTGGGGGTGAGCTCCTACAATGAGCAGTTCTTC; cdr3_aa: CASCLGVSSYNEQFF
clone_size: NA; j_call: TRBJ1-1; d_call: TRBD1; v_call: TRBV7-2; cdr3_nt: TGTGCCAGCAGTTTCTCACAGGGGTCCCCTGAAGCTTTCTTT; cdr3_aa: CASSFSQGSPEAFF
clone_size: few; j_call: TRBJ2-1; d_call: TRBD1; v_call: TRBV24-1; cdr3_nt: TGTGCCACCAGTGATGCCGGGACAGGGCTCTACAATGAGCAGTTCTTC; cdr3_aa: CATSDAGTGLYNEQFF
clone_size: few; j_call: TRBJ2-3; d_call: NA; v_call: TRBV5-1; cdr3_nt: TGCGCCAGCAGCATACGGGACCCTAGCACAGATACGCAGTATTTT; cdr3_aa: CASSIRDPSTDTQYF
clone_size: NA; j_call: TRBJ2-3; d_call: NA; v_call: TRBV5-1; cdr3_nt: TGCGCCAGCAGCTTGTCCTCTAGCGGCACAGATACGCAGTATTTT; cdr3_aa: CASSLSSSGTDTQYF
clone_size: many; j_call: TRBJ2-3; d_call: TRBD2; v_call: TRBV7-2; cdr3_nt: TGTGCCAGCAGCCCCGTAGGACTAGCGGGGACAGATACGCAGTATTTT; cdr3_aa: CASSPVGLAGTDTQYF
clone_size: many; j_call: TRBJ1-1; d_call: NA; v_call: TRBV5-1; cdr3_nt: TGTGCCAGCAGTGACAGATTAAACACTGAAGCTTTCTTT; cdr3_aa: CASSDRLNTEAFF
clone_size: many; j_call: TRBJ2-5; d_call: NA; v_call: TRBV4-3; cdr3_nt: TGCGCCAGCAGCCAAGGGCCCACCCAAGAGACCCAGTACTTC; cdr3_aa: CASSQGPTQETQYF
clone_size: many; j_call: TRBJ2-1; d_call: NA; v_call: TRBV18; cdr3_nt: TGTGCCAGCTCACCACTTGCACAGGGGGGGAATGAGCAGTTCTTC; cdr3_aa: CASSPLAQGGNEQFF
clone_size: few; j_call: TRBJ2-1; d_call: NA; v_call: TRBV2; cdr3_nt: TGTGCCAGCAGGGACAGCTCCGGGGCCGCCAATGAGCAGTTCTTC; cdr3_aa: CASRDSSGAANEQFF
clone_size: many; j_call: TRBJ2-3; d_call: NA; v_call: TRBV20-1; cdr3_nt: TGCAGTGCTAGAGATGCGGGCTCGGGGGATACGCAGTATTTT; cdr3_aa: CSARDAGSGDTQYF
clone_size: few; j_call: TRBJ1-2; d_call: TRBD1; v_call: TRBV25-1; cdr3_nt: TGTGCCAGCAGAGACAGGGTTAACTATGGCTACACCTTC; cdr3_aa: CASRDRVNYGYTF
clone_size: few; j_call: TRBJ2-7; d_call: NA; v_call: TRBV2; cdr3_nt: TGTGCCAGCACCGGACCCTTCGGGACCTCGTCCTACGAGCAGTACTTC; cdr3_aa: CASTGPFGTSSYEQYF
clone_size: many; j_call: TRBJ2-4; d_call: NA; v_call: TRBV7-9; cdr3_nt: TGTGCCAGCAGCTTAGGGTCGCTGGTAGCCAAAAACATTCAGTACTTC; cdr3_aa: CASSLGSLVAKNIQYF
clone_size: few; j_call: TRBJ2-5; d_call: NA; v_call: TRBV7-2; cdr3_nt: TGTGCCAGCAGCTTATCTCCCCGGGAGACCCAGTACTTC; cdr3_aa: CASSLSPRETQYF
clone_size: few; j_call: TRBJ2-6; d_call: NA; v_call: TRBV28; cdr3_nt: TGTGCCAGCATGGTTTCTGGGGCCAACGTCCTGACTTTC; cdr3_aa: CASMVSGANVLTF
clone_size: NA; j_call: TRBJ2-3; d_call: NA; v_call: TRBV20-1; cdr3_nt: TGCAGTGCTAGAGTCTACACAGATACGCAGTATTTT; cdr3_aa: CSARVYTDTQYF
clone_size: many; j_call: TRBJ2-6; d_call: NA; v_call: TRBV11-2; cdr3_nt: TGTGCCAGCAGCTTAGGCGGGGCCAACGTCCTGACTTTC; cdr3_aa: CASSLGGANVLTF
clone_size: NA; j_call: TRBJ1-1; d_call: NA; v_call: TRBV7-9; cdr3_nt: TGTGCCAGCAGCGCACAGGACGGAAGCACTGAAGCTTTCTTT; cdr3_aa: CASSAQDGSTEAFF
clone_size: NA; j_call: TRBJ2-5; d_call: NA; v_call: TRBV10-1; cdr3_nt: TGCGCCAGCAGTGTTAGGGCCCAAGAGACCCAGTACTTC; cdr3_aa: CASSVRAQETQYF
clone_size: few; j_call: TRBJ2-5; d_call: NA; v_call: TRBV4-2; cdr3_nt: TGTGCCAGCAGCCAAGACCCAGGCGGTACAGAGACCCAGTACTTC; cdr3_aa: CASSQDPGGTETQYF
clone_size: NA; j_call: TRBJ1-6; d_call: NA; v_call: TRBV5-5; cdr3_nt: TGTGCCAGCAGCTTGTCAGCCACCTATAATTCACCCCTCCACTTT; cdr3_aa: CASSLSATYNSPLHF
clone_size: NA; j_call: TRBJ1-2; d_call: NA; v_call: TRBV4-2; cdr3_nt: TGTGCCAGCAGCCATCAGGGTGACTATGGCTACACCTTC; cdr3_aa: CASSHQGDYGYTF
clone_size: NA; j_call: TRBJ1-2; d_call: NA; v_call: TRBV7-9; cdr3_nt: TGTGCCAGCAGTACCGGCGGACGCCTCAGAGGGGGCTACACCTTC; cdr3_aa: CASSTGGRLRGGYTF
clone_size: NA; j_call: TRBJ2-5; d_call: NA; v_call: TRBV10-3; cdr3_nt: TGTGCCATGGGGTCTTATGCGGGGGCCCAAGAGACCCAGTACTTC; cdr3_aa: CAMGSYAGAQETQYF
clone_size: NA; j_call: TRBJ1-2; d_call: TRBD1; v_call: TRBV10-3; cdr3_nt: TGTGCCTCTACGCCGGGACAGGGGGTTATCGGTAACTATGGCTACACCTTC; cdr3_aa: CASTPGQGVIGNYGYTF
clone_size: few; j_call: TRBJ2-5; d_call: TRBD1; v_call: TRBV11-2; cdr3_nt: TGTGCCAGCGGGGACAGGGTGAGGGAGACCCAGTACTTC; cdr3_aa: CASGDRVRETQYF
clone_size: few; j_call: TRBJ1-4; d_call: NA; v_call: TRBV5-1; cdr3_nt: TGCGCCAGCAGCTTGGTTCCGGGCTATAATGAAAAACTGTTTTTT; cdr3_aa: CASSLVPGYNEKLFF
clone_size: NA; j_call: TRBJ2-1; d_call: TRBD1; v_call: TRBV6-5; cdr3_nt: TGTGCCAGCAGACCCCCCGGGACAGGGATCAATGAGCAGTTCTTC; cdr3_aa: CASRPPGTGINEQFF
clone_size: NA; j_call: TRBJ1-5; d_call: NA; v_call: TRBV4-1; cdr3_nt: TGCGCCAGCAGCCAGGGAAGGGGCAGTCAGCCCCAGCATTTT; cdr3_aa: CASSQGRGSQPQHF
clone_size: few; j_call: TRBJ2-2; d_call: TRBD1; v_call: TRBV5-1; cdr3_nt: TGCGCCAGCAGAGGACAGGGTGTAAGTCCCGGGGAGCTGTTTTTT; cdr3_aa: CASRGQGVSPGELFF
clone_size: NA; j_call: TRBJ1-6; d_call: NA; v_call: TRBV24-1; cdr3_nt: TGTGCCACCAGTGATGGGTTTAATTCACCCCTCCACTTT; cdr3_aa: CATSDGFNSPLHF
clone_size: NA; j_call: TRBJ2-1; d_call: TRBD1; v_call: TRBV12-3/TRBV12-4; cdr3_nt: TGTGCCAGCATCCCCGACAGGGAGATATTGAATGAGCAGTTCTTC; cdr3_aa: CASIPDREILNEQFF